The TCR beta chain described here comes from a study of CD8 T cells in ankylosing spondylitis. Quantitative 5'-RACE was performed with molecular barcodes, and it yielded the TCR beta libraries. TCRdb analysed the 5' RACE reads with MiXCR anew, one entry per CDR3 protein. The repertoire holds roughly 120,000 distinct CDR3 sequences, with roughly an eighth as singletons. Broader study findings: A number of the motif variants had already been described in reactive arthritis synovial fluid and blood. Significantly higher representation of disease-linked clones was reported for matched ankylosing spondylitis synovial fluid. Clones that were linked to disease were CD8+ and were relatively rare in peripheral blood.

CDR1 is DFQATT and CDR2 is SNEGSKA in the germline V gene (reference sequence). The CDR3 length is 11 residues, termini included. Only a few counts were recorded for this clonotype. What it binds is not known. The CDR3 carries no conserved terminal phenylalanine or tryptophan, so it likely arises from a read error. The DNA is left out, because the CDR3 cannot be placed on it with certainty; the CDR3 is given as TCRdb lists it. The sample comprised blood, either unsorted or a sorted T cell fraction (not recorded which). The origin of this receptor is a female donor with ankylosing spondylitis or in good health (not recorded which). The chain links TRBV20-1 to TRBJ2-1. CDR3: CSARVVDLNPI.